This TCR beta chain is drawn from a study of neurological immune-mediated disorders. Overall study findings and caveats: A possible signature appeared as one related-CDR3 cluster, in which phylogenetic grouping placed the repertoires of 18 of 34 multiple sclerosis patients. The absence of shared CDR3 amino acid sequences among expanded clones across subjects suggests private repertoires in all groups.

This clonotype was seen at least ten times. Its antigen is undetermined. Unsorted libraries were generated from 2 million PBMCs held at -80 degrees C. From germline, CDR1 is WSHSY and CDR2 SAAADI. V shed 3 bases, J shed 4 bases, and the junction held 5 bases outside the gene matches. This CDR3 region has 15 residues. 5'RACE with 10-nucleotide random UMIs produced the cDNA. TCRdb passed the 5' RACE reads through MiXCR, listing each CDR3 protein once. Altogether 45,000 to 50,000 distinct CDR3 sequences are present, under 3.5% being singletons, with the ten largest covering over 13%. This clonotype was sampled from a woman in her forties or fifties with multiple sclerosis. The J gene is TRBJ2-1, the V gene TRBV10-2; the match to TRBD1 covers 8 bases. Sequencing input: PBMCs. CDR3 DNA sequence: TGCGCCAGCAGTGATGGACAGGGAGCATACAATGAGCAGTTCTTC. This codes for CASSDGQGAYNEQFF.